This TCR beta chain was sequenced during a study of cytomegalovirus exposure and HLA in healthy donors. Primers included in the PCR were 60 Vbeta and 13 Jbeta primers. TCRdb's table, derived via immunoSEQ multiplex PCR, lists solely in-frame clones and lacks some. The sample shows approximately 100,000 clones, around 70% of them seen only once. Unrecorded immune exposures were likely, despite nominal health at sampling. With 6 bases clipped from V and 5 bases from J, the junction kept 11 bases outside the gene matches. The CDR3 is 18 residues long. The germline V gene has CDR1 MNHEY and CDR2 SMNVEV (reference sequence).

The sequenced material came from PBMCs. The clonotype originates from a man aged 35 to 55 in good health and CMV-seropositive. The V call is TRBV27, the J call TRBJ2-3; 16 bases are shared with TRBD2. CDR3 nucleotide sequence: TGTGCCAGCAGGGCACGGGGACTAGCGGGAGGGCGGGGAGATACGCAGTATTTT. Protein: CASRARGLAGGRGDTQYF.